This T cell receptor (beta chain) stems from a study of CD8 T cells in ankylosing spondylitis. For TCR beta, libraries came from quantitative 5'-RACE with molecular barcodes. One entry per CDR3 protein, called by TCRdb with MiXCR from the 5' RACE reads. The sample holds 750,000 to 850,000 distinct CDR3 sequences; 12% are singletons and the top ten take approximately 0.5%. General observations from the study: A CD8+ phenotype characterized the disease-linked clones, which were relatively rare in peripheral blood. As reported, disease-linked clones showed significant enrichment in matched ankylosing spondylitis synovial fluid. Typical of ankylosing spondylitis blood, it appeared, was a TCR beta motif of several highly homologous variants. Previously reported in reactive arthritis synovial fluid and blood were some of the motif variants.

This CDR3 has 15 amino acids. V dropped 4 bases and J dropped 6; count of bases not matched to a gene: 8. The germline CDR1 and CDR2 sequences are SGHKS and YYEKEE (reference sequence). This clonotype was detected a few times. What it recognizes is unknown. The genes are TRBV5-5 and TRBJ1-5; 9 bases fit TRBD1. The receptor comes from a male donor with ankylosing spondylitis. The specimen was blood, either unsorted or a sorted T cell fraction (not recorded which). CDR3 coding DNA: TGTGCCAGCAGCCCCGGGACAGGGAGTTTTCAGCCCCAGCATTTT. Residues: CASSPGTGSFQPQHF. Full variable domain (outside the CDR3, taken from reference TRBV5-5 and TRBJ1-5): DAGVTQSPTHLIKTRGQQVTLRCSPISGHKSVSWYQQVLGQGPQFIFQYYEKEERGRGNFPDRFSARQFPNYSSELNVNALLLGDSALYLCASSPGTGSFQPQHFGDGTRLSIL.